The clone carrying this TCR beta chain was recorded only once. The data are from a study of blood T cell repertoires in COVID-19. Study in general: The United States, Italy and Spain provided the acute and convalescent COVID-19 samples. T cells, B-cell-depleted T cells, or PBMCs provided the cDNA or gDNA that served as material.

The CDR3 contains 16 residues. Per germline, CDR1 SGHKS and CDR2 YYEKEE (reference sequence). V was clipped by 4 bases and J by 2 bases; unmatched bases: 6. Per the original methods: It was from reference gene primer amplification that nucleated cell counts were estimated. Produced via immunoSEQ multiplex PCR; TCRdb's table is partial and in-frame only. V and J calls and clone size are those listed in that table; D and trimming were worked out from the DNA. The sample contains about 190,000 clones, roughly three quarters of which appear only once. The chain recombines TRBV5-5 with TRBJ2-7, with 13 nucleotides matching TRBD2. The sequence derives from a man in his fifties or sixties with active or convalescent COVID-19. The sample taken for sequencing was peripheral blood. For the CDR3, the DNA is TGTGCCAGCAGCCAGTGGACTAGCGGGAGCCCCTACGAGCAGTACTTC. Its protein product is CASSQWTSGSPYEQYF.